Each of the 12 T cell receptor beta chains below was sequenced from the same sample in a study of T cells after yellow fever vaccination. TCRdb fed the 5' RACE reads into MiXCR, producing one record per CDR3 protein. The sample shows a few hundred thousand distinct CDR3 sequences, around 19% of them seen only once. Material: PBMCs, obtained before the yellow fever booster vaccination. The source of these receptors is a man younger than 35 who received the YFV17D yellow fever vaccine.

This clonotype appeared a few times. This chain uses TRBV5-1 with TRBJ2-6; 9 nucleotides line up with TRBD1. J was trimmed by 0 bases and V by 4 bases; bases with no gene match: 5. This CDR3 comprises 17 residues. CDR1 and CDR2 (germline): SGHRS, YFSETQ. In DNA, the CDR3 is TGCGCCAGCAGCACCACAGGGGGCTACTCTGGGGCCAACGTCCTGACTTTC. Translated, it gives CASSTTGGYSGANVLTF. The full variable domain, completed using reference TRBV5-1 and TRBJ2-6, is KAGVTQTPRYLIKTRGQQVTLSCSPISGHRSVSWYQQTPGQGLQFLFEYFSETQRNKGNFPGRFSGRQFSNSRSEMNVSTLELGDSALYLCASSTTGGYSGANVLTFGAGSRLTVL.

V usage is TRBV6-5 and J usage is TRBJ1-5; 8 positions agree with TRBD1. Germline V lookup: CDR1 MNHEY, CDR2 SVGAGI. This CDR3 spans 12 amino acids. Trimming removed 6 bases from V and 14 bases from J; junction bases left unmatched: 9. Written as DNA, the CDR3 is TGTGCCAGCAGCCGCGGACAGGGAAGCGAGCATTTT. Amino acid sequence: CASSRGQGSEHF.

This chain joins TRBV5-1 and TRBJ2-6; D uncertain. There are 15 residues in the CDR3. V lost 6 bases and J 0 bases, leaving 10 bases between the germline ends. CDR1 is SGHRS and CDR2 is YFSETQ in the germline V gene. The CDR3 coding sequence is TGCGCCAGCACCCCGGCGTACTCTGGGGCCAACGTCCTGACTTTC. Amino acid sequence: CASTPAYSGANVLTF.

This clonotype was picked up a small number of times. The chain couples TRBV7-2 to TRBJ2-1, with D perhaps matching TRBD2 (6 bases). V lost 5 bases, J lost 1 base, and 18 bases lay in between. CDR1 and CDR2 from the germline V gene are SGHTA and FQGNSA. The CDR3 totals 17 residues. This chain's CDR3 is CASSPSLVAASYNEQFF. DNA of the CDR3: TGTGCCAGCAGCCCTTCGTTGGTAGCGGCTTCCTACAATGAGCAGTTCTTC. The full variable domain, completed using reference TRBV7-2 and TRBJ2-1, is GAGVSQSPSNKVTEKGKDVELRCDPISGHTALYWYRQSLGQGLEFLIYFQGNSAPDKSGLPSDRFSAERTGGSVSTLTIQRTQQEDSAVYLCASSPSLVAASYNEQFFGPGTRLTVL.

The V gene is TRBV7-6, the J gene TRBJ2-3; TRBD2 matches at 8 bases. Trimming removed 3 bases from V and 2 bases from J; junction bases left unmatched: 4. The V gene's germline CDR1 is SGHVS and CDR2 FNYEAQ. The CDR3 extends over 15 amino acids. The CDR3 sequence: CASSLTGGLTDTQYF. CDR3 DNA sequence: TGTGCCAGCAGCTTGACGGGGGGGCTCACAGATACGCAGTATTTT. Using reference TRBV7-6 and TRBJ2-3 for the parts outside the CDR3, the full variable domain is GAGVSQSPRYKVTKRGQDVALRCDPISGHVSLYWYRQALGQGPEFLTYFNYEAQQDKSGLPNDRFSAERPEGSISTLTIQRTEQRDSAMYRCASSLTGGLTDTQYFGPGTRLTVL.

CDR3 loop: CASSHPGQGAKVKNIQYF. CDR3 sequence (DNA): TGCGCCAGCAGCCACCCGGGACAGGGGGCTAAAGTCAAAAACATTCAGTACTTC. The chain carries TRBV4-3 and TRBJ2-4, with 12 bases matching TRBD1. Germline assignment: CDR1 LGHNA and CDR2 YSLEER. Trimming took 3 bases from V and 3 from J; bases not matched to a gene: 9. The CDR3 is made up of 18 amino acids.

This clonotype came up a few times. The gene calls are TRBV6-5 and TRBJ2-1; possible D gene TRBD1, 6 bases. The length of the CDR3 is 16 residues. Germline assignment: CDR1 MNHEY and CDR2 SVGAGI. V was pared by 2 bases and J by 10 bases, with 21 bases between. The CDR3 nucleotides read TGTGCCAGCAGTTACCTCCGGACAGCAACCACGGGGGAGCAGTTCTTC. This encodes CASSYLRTATTGEQFF.

This chain uses TRBV12-3 or TRBV12-4 with TRBJ2-6; no clear D gene. V was pared by 6 bases and J by 0 bases, with 6 bases between. The CDR3 runs 14 residues. CDR3 sequence reads: CASRLSSGANVLTF. As DNA, the CDR3 is TGTGCCAGCAGACTCAGCTCTGGGGCCAACGTCCTGACTTTC.

The chain uses TRBV6-1 and TRBJ1-1; possible D gene TRBD1, 5 bases. Trimming stripped 4 bases from V and 5 bases from J, with 17 bases between. The CDR3 is 15 residues long. Germline values: CDR1 MNHNS, CDR2 SASEGT. The CDR3 sequence: CASSVNGQGGTEAFF. CDR3 nucleotide sequence: TGTGCCAGCAGTGTAAATGGGCAGGGAGGGACTGAAGCTTTCTTT.

The V call is TRBV7-9, the J call TRBJ2-3, with 9 bases that match TRBD1. The CDR3 length is 15 residues. The germline V gene encodes CDR1 SEHNR and CDR2 FQNEAQ (reference sequence). V was clipped by 6 bases and J by 2 bases; unmatched bases: 6. The CDR3 protein is CASSQQGALTDTQYF. The CDR3 DNA is TGTGCCAGCAGTCAACAGGGGGCCCTCACAGATACGCAGTATTTT.

This clonotype has a count of ten or more. The rearrangement joins TRBV12-3 or TRBV12-4 to TRBJ2-3; D may be TRBD1 or TRBD2 (6 bases each). This CDR3 has 14 residues. Trimming pared 3 bases from V and 4 bases from J, leaving 11 bases between. The CDR3 region has the DNA TGTGCCAGCAGTTTCGGGGGCTTGGCAGATACGCAGTATTTT. It encodes CASSFGGLADTQYF.

The genes are TRBV20-1 and TRBJ1-5; D unclear. Germline V gene sequence: CDR1 DFQATT, CDR2 SNEGSKA (reference sequence). The CDR3 sequence is 16 residues long. The V end lost 1 base, the J end lost 0 bases, and 13 bases lay between the germline ends. The DNA for the CDR3 is TGCAGTGCTAGAGCCCCACATTCGATTAGCAATCAGCCCCAGCATTTT. This translates into CSARAPHSISNQPQHF.